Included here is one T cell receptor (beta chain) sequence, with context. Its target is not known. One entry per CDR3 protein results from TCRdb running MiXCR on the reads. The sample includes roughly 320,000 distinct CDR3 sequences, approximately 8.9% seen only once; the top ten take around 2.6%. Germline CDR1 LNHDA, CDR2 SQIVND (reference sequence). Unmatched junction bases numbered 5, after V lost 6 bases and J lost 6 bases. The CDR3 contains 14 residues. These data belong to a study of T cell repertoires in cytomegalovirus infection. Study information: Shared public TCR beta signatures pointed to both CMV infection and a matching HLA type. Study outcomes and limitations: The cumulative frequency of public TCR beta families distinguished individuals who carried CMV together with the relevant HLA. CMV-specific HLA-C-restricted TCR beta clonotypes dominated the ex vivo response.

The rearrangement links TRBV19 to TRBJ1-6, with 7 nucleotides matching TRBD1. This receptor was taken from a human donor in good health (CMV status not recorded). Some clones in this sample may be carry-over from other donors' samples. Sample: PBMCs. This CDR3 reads CASRTTGSNSPLHF. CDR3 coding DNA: TGTGCCAGTAGGACGACAGGGAGTAATTCACCCCTCCACTTT.